The rows below give T cell receptor beta chains drawn from one sample of a study of blood T cells in healthy people across ages. TCRdb recomputed calls from the 5' RACE reads with MiXCR, one row per CDR3 protein. The sample has 750,000 to 950,000 distinct CDR3 sequences; roughly 53% are singletons. The sample was blood. These receptors all stem from a man older than 75 in good health. Both conserved end residues are trimmed from each CDR3. Clone size appears in some rows only: once, few, many, or a class for an expanded clone.

j_call cdr3_length clone_size v_call cdr3_aa
TRBJ1-4 13 - TRBV7-2 ASSLQGQGNEKLF
TRBJ2-5 11 few TRBV12-3/TRBV12-4 ASSYSFQETQY
TRBJ2-3 13 - TRBV6-5 ASTHLAGSSDTQY
TRBJ2-1 10 - TRBV7-9 ASSLGGERQF
TRBJ2-1 11 - TRBV12-3/TRBV12-4 ASIRGSVNEQF
TRBJ2-5 13 - TRBV24-1 ATSDGGTFQETQY
TRBJ1-2 13 - TRBV18 ASSPITGDEYGYT
TRBJ1-2 12 - TRBV2 ASKRTGTNYGYT
TRBJ1-1 12 - TRBV5-1 ASSADTLNTEAF
- 13 - TRBV7-2 ASSPGQAFEETQY
- 15 few TRBV7-2 ASSSGRPGQGRYEQY
TRBJ2-3 15 - TRBV7-2 ASSSSGAGAYTDTQY
TRBJ1-5 16 - TRBV20-1 SARDGGGTVGMKQPQH
TRBJ1-4 12 - TRBV29-1 SVGIGTGNEKLF
TRBJ2-1 14 - TRBV20-1 SARDGGLAGESEQF
TRBJ2-3 12 once TRBV28 ASIEGAGGDTQY
TRBJ2-4 14 - TRBV5-1 ASSLAGNGAKNIQY
TRBJ1-5 11 - TRBV20-1 SARVGGNQPQH
TRBJ2-7 13 few TRBV3-1 ASSQTPGQGHEQY
TRBJ2-7 16 - TRBV20-1 SARTVRTSGTSSYEQY
TRBJ1-2 11 few TRBV10-3 AISIREDYGYT
TRBJ1-4 9 many TRBV20-1 SARDQEKLF
- 14 - TRBV25-1 ASSGTGAGSSYEQY
TRBJ2-6 15 - TRBV5-6 ASSDGTGVAGANVLT
TRBJ1-5 13 - TRBV9 ASSVEGANNQPQH